Listed here is a single T cell receptor (beta chain). No antigen is known for it. Treatment noted: approximately nine-day PBMC culture with coronavirus spike peptide pools or control peptides (ViraFEST assay). PBMCs, plated at about 2.2 million per well, were grown in the presence of 10 IU/ml IL-2 and around 10 ug/ml peptide pools. The study sequenced cultured CD4+ T cell DNA using the Oncomine TCR Beta short-read assay. MiXCR, run by TCRdb on the PCR reads, gives a single entry per CDR3 protein. Of approximately 11,000 distinct CDR3 sequences in the sample, roughly 50% were seen once. These data are taken from a study of vaccination and CD4 T cells after COVID-19. J lost 6 bases, V lost 4 bases, and 6 bases had no gene match. Germline lookup yields CDR1 SNHLY and CDR2 FYNNEI. This CDR3 has 14 amino acids.

The chain combines TRBV2 with TRBJ1-5, with 7 bases matching TRBD1. The sequence was obtained from a human donor who had recovered from COVID-19. The specimen sequenced was CD4+ T cells from blood, cultured in vitro. This CDR3 reads CASSVPGGGQPQHF. CDR3 nucleotides: TGTGCCAGCAGTGTACCAGGGGGTGGTCAGCCCCAGCATTTT.